Reported below is one T cell receptor (beta chain). Other DNA sequences of this sample code for an identical CDR3. This CDR3 is built from 16 residues. Trimming removed 0 bases from V and 12 bases from J; junction bases left unmatched: 9. CDR1 and CDR2 (germline): SGHAT, FQNNGV. Sequencing was performed with immunoSEQ multiplex PCR; in TCRdb, only in-frame clones are kept and a portion is missing. The data show about 340,000 clones, more than 70% seen once. This entry belongs to a study of blood T cell repertoires in COVID-19. Study-level information: Both acute and convalescent COVID-19 samples were obtained from the United States, Italy and Spain.

The clonotype was recovered from a man aged 30 to 39 with active or convalescent COVID-19. The rearrangement joins TRBV11-2 to TRBJ2-1; the match to TRBD2 covers 12 bases. Sequencing was carried out using peripheral blood. Written as DNA, the CDR3 is TGTGCCAGCAGCTTAGAAGGCCTAGCGGGGGGGCAGGGGCAGTTCTTC. This gives the protein CASSLEGLAGGQGQFF.